This TCR beta chain came from a study of blood T cell repertoires in COVID-19 (dated by TCRdb to the early 2020s). About the full investigation: Samples from collaborators originated in the United States, Italy and Spain and spanned both the acute and convalescent phases of COVID-19. The samples were drawn from two sources: the first 160 participants of the ongoing ImmuneRACE study, and fewer than 1,500 subjects contributed by 6 global collaborators. A freely available public database, intended as a resource for researchers studying the immune response to SARS-CoV-2, is where the repertoires were released. A de-identified subject ID, COVID-19 status, age in years and sex were almost always included in the sample metadata. Deeply sampled blood TCRbeta repertoires from subjects exposed to, actively infected with, or recovered from COVID-19 were included in the dataset. The prospective study material was composed of cDNA or gDNA derived from T cells, B-cell-depleted T cells, or PBMCs. Where available, HLA class I and class II types were obtained from metadata supplied by the sample provider rather than from assay-based typing. Here is what the overall study found, with its caveats: The quantity of clinical and demographic metadata differed by source and by participant and was supplied without curation.

TCRbeta CDR3 regions were amplified from genomic DNA by means of the immunoSEQ Assay, a bias-controlled multiplex PCR. Turning to the authors' computational methods: The number of nucleated cells in each sample was estimated from the amplification of reference gene primers within the assay. Sequence reads were collapsed and filtered to measure the absolute abundance of every unique TCRbeta CDR3 rearrangement. Productive Simpson clonality was computed per sample as the square root of Simpson's diversity index over productive rearrangements. TCRdb took this table from immuneACCESS and kept in-frame rearrangements with V and J called. Such tables lack part of the clones; where checked against another copy, unresolved V genes explain under half of the gap, and the rest is unexplained. The DNA was the basis for D and trimming; V, J and clone size are from that table. This sample has around 250,000 clones in its table, and 86% of those were observed once. The ten largest make up 2% to 2.5% of the sample.

Participants in the prospective study were aged roughly 18 to 100 years, lived in 20 to 30 United States geographic areas, and enrolled through a virtual design. Cohort assignment in the prospective study relied on participant-reported clinical history from a screening survey and a study questionnaire. Recovered participants in ImmuneRACE Cohort 3 were defined as having two consecutive negative NP/OP PCR tests, clearance from a healthcare professional, or resolution of symptoms. Mobile phlebotomists in the prospective study collected whole blood, serum and a nasopharyngeal or oropharyngeal swab from every participant. Over a roughly two-month period, participants in the prospective study had the option of providing additional blood draws and questionnaires. Blood samples from the prospective study were shipped frozen or at room temperature prior to DNA extraction. For this clone: Its antigen is currently not known. Per-base quality was not reported, and no clone a single base away is much larger than it.

The germline V gene yields SGHTA for CDR1 and FQGNSA for CDR2. V is shortened by 2 bases, J by 7 bases, and the region joining them spans 8 bases. The CDR3 starts with the cysteine, ends with the phenylalanine, and has 13 residues. CDR3 DNA only is kept here, 39 bases in frame from base 1. Sequencing input: PBMCs or T cells enriched from blood (not recorded which). This chain is built from TRBV7-2 and TRBJ2-2; a confident D gene designation cannot be given. The TCR comes from a woman in her forties or fifties who had recovered from COVID-19. CDR3 protein: CASSLTVVGELFF. The DNA sequence is as follows: TGTGCCAGCAGCTTAACAGTGGTCGGGGAGCTGTTTTTT.